This T cell receptor (beta chain) was obtained from a study of OX40 agonist ivuxolimab in advanced cancers. Study results and limitations: Near-lowest levels of clonal expansion characterized partial responders at 0.1-3.0 mg/kg.

With 1 base clipped from V and 0 bases from J, the junction kept 11 bases outside the gene matches. Germline V gene lookup returns CDR1 MGHRA and CDR2 YSYEKL. The CDR3 extends over 20 amino acids. Measured with immunoSEQ multiplex PCR; TCRdb has only the in-frame clones, and not every one. The sample shows tens of thousands of clones, around four fifths of them seen only once. Turning to this clone: The antigen remains unidentified.

The chain has TRBV4-1 and TRBJ2-6; 8 bases match TRBD1. The starting material was CD4+ or CD8+ T cells sorted from blood, obtained in a trial of the OX40 agonist ivuxolimab. This receptor was identified in an adult with an advanced solid tumor such as melanoma, head and neck, liver or kidney cancer. The CDR3 sequence is CASSQAPDRVGYSGANVLTF. The CDR3 DNA is TGCGCCAGCAGCCAAGCGCCGGACAGGGTTGGGTACTCTGGGGCCAACGTCCTGACTTTC.